This T cell receptor (beta chain) originates from a study of blood T cell repertoires in COVID-19. J was trimmed by 2 bases and V by 5 bases; bases with no gene match: 10. From germline, CDR1 is PRHDT and CDR2 FYEKMQ (reference sequence). The CDR3 length is 16 residues. Measured with immunoSEQ multiplex PCR; TCRdb has only the in-frame clones, and not every one. This sample has around 30,000 clones, with approximately 93% found just once. The chain combines TRBV13 with TRBJ2-3; 7 bases are shared with TRBD1. The sequencing input was peripheral blood. The sequence was collected from a male donor with active COVID-19. The CDR3 bases are TGTGCCAGCAGCCCTAGGACAGGAAAGATCACAGATACGCAGTATTTT. Protein sequence: CASSPRTGKITDTQYF.